The present entry profiles one T cell receptor beta chain with its context. What it recognizes is unknown. Losses at the gene ends were 3 bases for V and 4 bases for J; bases not matched to a gene: 9. CDR1 LNHDA and CDR2 SQIVND come from the germline V gene (reference sequence). The CDR3 sequence is 17 residues long. PCR involved 60 Vbeta and 13 Jbeta primers. Clones were read by immunoSEQ multiplex PCR, and TCRdb kept only the in-frame ones, dropping some. The table has around 160,000 clones, roughly 80% seen once. The data were taken from a study of cytomegalovirus exposure and HLA in healthy donors. Study-wide results and caveats: CMV antigen specificity was confirmed in vitro for a few CMV-associated chains. Most of the CMV-associated TCR beta chains (in a later analysis) appeared to be HLA-restricted.

Sequenced input: PBMCs. The receptor was derived from a woman aged 40 to 50 in good health and CMV-seropositive. This chain joins TRBV19 and TRBJ2-3; 11 bases map to TRBD2. Here the CDR3 reads CASSMLLAGDLPDTQYF. CDR3 DNA: TGTGCCAGTAGTATGTTACTAGCGGGGGATCTTCCAGATACGCAGTATTTT.